The next 19 T cell receptor beta chains were all read from a single sample in a study of cytomegalovirus exposure and HLA in healthy donors. Primers for the PCR totalled 60 Vbeta and 13 Jbeta. TCRdb's table, derived via immunoSEQ multiplex PCR, lists solely in-frame clones and lacks some. The table lists some 110,000 clones, 65% to 75% of them singletons. The specimen was PBMCs. The source of these receptors is a man aged 25-40 years in good health and CMV-seropositive.

CDR3 DNA: TGTGCCTGGAGTTCTAGCGGAGGGGATACGCAGTATTTT. This translates into CAWSSSGGDTQYF. V and J are TRBV30 and TRBJ2-3; 7 bases line up with TRBD2. This CDR3 is built from 13 residues. With 2 bases clipped from V and 6 bases from J, the junction kept 5 bases outside the gene matches. Germline-derived CDR1 and CDR2 are GTSNPN and SVGIG (reference sequence).

This CDR3 reads CASSSDRDRNTGELFF. CDR3 bases: TGCGCCAGCAGCTCTGACAGGGATCGAAACACCGGGGAGCTGTTTTTT. The chain uses TRBV5-1 and TRBJ2-2; 7 bases are a match to TRBD1. Germline CDR1 reads SGHRS; CDR2 reads YFSETQ. CDR3 size: 16 residues. The trim removed 3 bases at V and 2 bases at J, leaving 7 bases unmatched.

The chain couples TRBV2 to TRBJ2-3; TRBD1 matches 9 bases. CDR1 and CDR2 (germline): SNHLY, FYNNEI. V was clipped by 6 bases and J by 1 base; unmatched bases: 2. The CDR3 runs to 14 residues. The CDR3 spells CASSRDRGTDTQYF. The CDR3 DNA is TGTGCCAGCAGCCGGGACAGGGGCACAGATACGCAGTATTTT.

The DNA of the CDR3 is TGCGCCAGCAGCATAACACAGGGATCGGATACGCAGTATTTT. Translation: CASSITQGSDTQYF. This chain connects TRBV5-1 to TRBJ2-3, with D perhaps TRBD1 (6 bases). Trimming took 4 bases from V and 6 from J, leaving 15 bases between them. This CDR3 has 14 amino acids. CDR1 is SGHRS, CDR2 YFSETQ, per germline.

The J gene is TRBJ1-4, the V gene TRBV6-1; 9 nucleotides align to TRBD1. J lost 8 bases, V lost 6 bases, and 7 bases had no gene match. The germline gives CDR1 MNHNS, CDR2 SASEGT. CDR3 size: 14 residues. The CDR3 DNA is TGTGCCAGCAGGGTGACAGGGGGAAGGGAAAAACTGTTTTTT. Translated, it gives CASRVTGGREKLFF.

This clone has ten or more counts. The CDR3 sequence is CARGTGGSYEQYF. As DNA, the CDR3 is TGTGCCAGGGGGACAGGGGGGAGCTACGAGCAGTACTTC. V usage is TRBV2 and J usage is TRBJ2-7; the match to TRBD1 covers 11 bases. The CDR3 consists of 13 residues. V lost 9 bases, J lost 3 bases, and 4 bases stayed unmatched. Germline V gene sequence: CDR1 SNHLY, CDR2 FYNNEI.

J is TRBJ1-2 and V is TRBV28, with D perhaps TRBD1 (6 bases). CDR1 MDHEN and CDR2 SYDVKM come from the germline V gene. The CDR3 spans 14 residues. The V end was cut by 7 bases, the J end by 2 bases, with 14 bases between. This chain's CDR3 is CASKGVGRNYGYTF. The CDR3 nucleotides are TGTGCCAGCAAGGGGGTCGGCAGGAACTATGGCTACACCTTC.

This clone has just a few counts. The genes are TRBV5-6 and TRBJ1-2, with D unresolved. The CDR3 consists of 12 residues. Germline V gives CDR1 SGHDT, CDR2 YYEEEE. V dropped 5 bases and J dropped 8 bases, with 13 bases sitting between them. CDR3 sequence (DNA): TGTGCCAGCAGACGCAGTTTCTCGGGCTACACCTTC. Protein sequence: CASRRSFSGYTF.

The chain couples TRBV2 to TRBJ2-7; 10 bases line up with TRBD2. CDR3 length: 12 residues. CDR1 SNHLY and CDR2 FYNNEI come from the germline V gene. Trimming removed 10 bases from V and 3 bases from J; junction bases left unmatched: 3. As DNA, the CDR3 is TGTGCCACCCAGCGGGGGGGCTACGAGCAGTACTTC. It specifies CATQRGGYEQYF. Together with reference TRBV2 and TRBJ2-7, the CDR3 gives the full variable domain: EPEVTQTPSHQVTQMGQEVILRCVPISNHLYFYWYRQILGQKVEFLVSFYNNEISEKSEIFDDQFSVERPDGSNFTLKIRSTKLEDSAMYFCATQRGGYEQYFGPGTRLTVT.

This clone has ten or more counts. The chain combines TRBV7-9 with TRBJ2-7, with D possibly TRBD1 on 6 matching bases. Trimming removed 5 bases from V and 1 base from J, with 12 bases in between. The germline V gene encodes CDR1 SEHNR and CDR2 FQNEAQ (reference sequence). The CDR3 sequence is 14 residues long. The CDR3 DNA reads TGTGCCAGCAGCCGTATGGACAGTTCCTACGAGCAGTACTTC. It is translated as CASSRMDSSYEQYF.

This chain connects TRBV19 to TRBJ2-3; 8 nucleotides agree with TRBD1. The V gene end was trimmed by 5 bases and the J gene end by 4 bases; junction bases not matched to a gene: 5. This CDR3 has 14 residues. Germline V lookup: CDR1 LNHDA, CDR2 SQIVND (reference sequence). The CDR3, as DNA: TGTGCCAGTAGTTCACAGGGGGGCCCAGATACGCAGTATTTT. The encoded protein is CASSSQGGPDTQYF.

This chain connects TRBV6-6 to TRBJ2-7; TRBD2 matches 8 bases. There are 13 residues in the CDR3. Germline CDR1 reads MNHNY; CDR2 reads SVGAGI (reference sequence). V dropped 7 bases and J dropped 0; count of bases not matched to a gene: 2. The CDR3 DNA sequence: TGTGCCAGCAAAGCGGGGGTCTCCTACGAGCAGTACTTC. Residues: CASKAGVSYEQYF.

The chain joins TRBV2 to TRBJ2-7; TRBD2 aligns across 9 bases. The CDR3 loop spans 14 amino acids. Germline CDR1 SNHLY, CDR2 FYNNEI. V trimming: 8 bases; J trimming: 3 bases; junction bases outside the gene matches: 8. The CDR3 sequence: CASATGTSFYEQYF. CDR3 bases: TGTGCCAGCGCTACCGGGACTAGCTTCTACGAGCAGTACTTC.

The V call is TRBV12-5, the J call TRBJ2-7; D may be TRBD2 (6 bases). CDR1 and CDR2 (germline): LGHNT, FRNRAP. The CDR3 spans 16 residues. Trimming cost V 0 bases and J 6 bases, with 18 bases left between them. The CDR3 reads CASGLVTGRMPREQYF. The CDR3 bases are TGTGCTAGTGGTTTGGTAACGGGGAGGATGCCTCGCGAGCAGTACTTC.

The CDR3 DNA is TGCAGCGTTGAATATGGCAGGGGGGCGGGGGAGCAGTACTTC. Its protein product is CSVEYGRGAGEQYF. The chain joins TRBV29-1 to TRBJ2-7; TRBD1 might be the D (7 bases). CDR3 size: 14 residues. Germline V gene data show CDR1 as SQVTM and CDR2 as ANQGSEA. Trimming pared 2 bases from V and 7 bases from J, leaving 18 bases between.

The chain links TRBV5-1 to TRBJ2-6, with D possibly TRBD1 on 5 matching bases. Germline V CDR1 and CDR2: SGHRS, YFSETQ. Trimming shortened V by 1 base and J by 0 bases, and 20 bases separated the two germline ends. The CDR3 runs 20 residues. CDR3 coding DNA: TGCGCCAGCAGCTTGTTTCCCTCGGGCAGGGAAGTCTCTGGGGCCAACGTCCTGACTTTC. Translating gives CASSLFPSGREVSGANVLTF.

The rearrangement joins TRBV7-9 to TRBJ1-2; weak D call: TRBD1 (6 bases). V lost 7 bases, J lost 4 bases, and 16 bases lay in between. This CDR3 is built from 14 residues. In germline, CDR1 is SEHNR, CDR2 FQNEAQ (reference sequence). CDR3 amino acids: CASTAPGASYGYTF. CDR3 nucleotide sequence: TGTGCCAGCACGGCGCCAGGGGCTAGCTATGGCTACACCTTC.

On this clone: A junction end diverges from the germline sequence, so it may reflect a read error. Other nucleotide sequences in the sample specify the same CDR3. The genes are TRBV6-5 and TRBJ2-3, with D perhaps matching TRBD1 (6 bases). This CDR3 spans 14 amino acids. The V gene's germline CDR1 is MNHEY and CDR2 SVGAGI. The CDR3 loop is CASSYTGQKDTQYF. The CDR3 coding sequence is TGTGCCAGCAGTTACACCGGACAGAAGGATACGCAGTACTTT.

V usage is TRBV27 and J usage is TRBJ1-1, with D maybe TRBD1 (6 bases). From germline, CDR1 is MNHEY and CDR2 SMNVEV (reference sequence). The length of the CDR3 is 14 residues. The V end was cut by 4 bases, the J end by 4 bases, with 13 bases between. The chain's CDR3 is CASSSRGEGTEAFF. In nucleotides, the CDR3 is TGTGCCAGCAGTTCTAGGGGGGAGGGCACTGAAGCTTTCTTT.